This T cell receptor beta chain derives from a study of Ad26.COV2.S vaccination and SARS-CoV-2 variants. Note on this clone: Its matching antigen is unknown.

Study-wide results and caveats: TCR breadth and depth analyses may have underestimated total T cell responses.

Germline V CDR1 and CDR2: SGHKS, YYEKEE (reference sequence). V gave up 0 bases and J gave up 0 bases, with 8 bases separating them. This CDR3 has 15 residues. Some clones are missing from TCRdb's copy, which holds only in-frame ones; the method was immunoSEQ multiplex PCR. The sample has fewer than 500,000 clones, 80% to 95% seen once. Treatment: around 19 received Ad26.COV2.S at low or high dose, single or two shots; five or six received placebo; per-sample allocation not given. Each sample was drawn 63 days after the first injection (of vaccine or placebo). Sequences were derived from peripheral blood, sampled in a trial of Ad26.COV2.S vaccine versus placebo. This receptor was identified in a person between 18 and 60 years old who received the Ad26.COV2.S COVID-19 vaccine or a placebo. This chain connects TRBV5-5 to TRBJ2-3; D might be TRBD2 (6 bases). The CDR3 sequence is CASSLDGTSTDTQYF. CDR3 nucleotides: TGTGCCAGCAGCTTGGACGGGACTAGCACAGATACGCAGTATTTT.